This section outlines one TCR beta chain sequence together with its context. Antigen specificity is unknown. This entry is derived from a study of PD-1 blockade in mismatch repair-deficient tumors. The overall study: All were previously treated, progressing patients with 12 mismatch repair-deficient cancer types.

Only in-frame clones appear in the TCRdb table, and some are missing; sequencing was by immunoSEQ multiplex PCR. The sample consists of more than 90,000 clones, approximately 80% of them appearing once. Germline values: CDR1 KGHSH, CDR2 LQKENI. Deletions cut 2 bases from V and 3 bases from J, with 14 bases between. The CDR3 is 15 amino acids. Study conclusions and caveats: Tumor-resident clones, often absent from pretreatment blood, expanded after pembrolizumab and then contracted.

Mismatch repair deficiency was confirmed in all patients, by PCR or immunohistochemistry. The TCR-sequenced patients were a few responders to pembrolizumab. The rearrangement uses TRBV18 and TRBJ2-7; D unresolved. The sequenced sample was peripheral blood, obtained 60 weeks after starting pembrolizumab. The TCR comes from an adult with mismatch repair-deficient cancer. In DNA, the CDR3 is TGTGCCAGCTCACCAGTGGCGTCGGTACACTACGAGCAGTACTTC. Its translation is CASSPVASVHYEQYF.